These 2 T cell receptor beta chains were sequenced from one sample in a study of spatial heterogeneity in lung cancer. Study-wide results and caveats: Tumor mutation count correlated with how many alpha and beta TCRs expanded intratumorally.

The time point denotes: sample taken at primary tumor resection. What these receptors recognize is not known. TCRdb passed the 5' RACE reads through MiXCR, listing each CDR3 protein once. The sample contains 17,000 or so distinct CDR3 sequences, around 7% of which appear only once. Material: lung tumor tissue, obtained at surgery. The origin of the receptors is a female donor with early-stage non-small cell lung cancer.

This clonotype came up a few times. V and J are TRBV7-2 and TRBJ1-3, with a weak D call TRBD1 (5 bases). Trimming stripped 5 bases from V and 0 bases from J, with 11 bases between. This CDR3 is 15 amino acids long. CDR1 and CDR2 (germline): SGHTA, FQGNSA. CDR3 residues: CASSPGYRSGNTIYF. CDR3 nucleotide sequence: TGTGCCAGCAGCCCAGGGTACCGCTCTGGAAACACCATATATTTT.

The sample holds many counts of this clonotype. The CDR3 nucleotides read TGCAGTGCGGACGGGACTAGCGGGGGCCGAGGATCTAGCACAGATACGCAGTATTTT. It is translated as CSADGTSGGRGSSTDTQYF. This chain uses TRBV20-1 with TRBJ2-3; 14 positions match TRBD2. Germline V gene sequence: CDR1 DFQATT, CDR2 SNEGSKA (reference sequence). The CDR3 contains 19 residues. V lost 6 bases, J lost 0 bases, and 14 bases stayed unmatched.